This T cell receptor (beta chain) came from a study of blood T cell repertoires in COVID-19. About the study: Whether acute or convalescent, the COVID-19 samples came from the United States, Italy and Spain. Sample material is recorded as cDNA or gDNA derived from T cells, B-cell-depleted T cells, or PBMCs.

In the original workflow: Quantification of nucleated cells was approximated via reference gene primer amplification. The repertoire was sequenced with immunoSEQ multiplex PCR; TCRdb's copy has only in-frame clones and lacks some. V and J calls and clone size are given by that table; D and trimming were obtained from the DNA. The top ten hold roughly 9.6% of the sample, which has about 47,000 clones, around 65% seen once. The CDR3 has 14 amino acids. Trimming stripped 4 bases from V and 3 bases from J, with 13 bases between. Per germline, CDR1 SEHNR and CDR2 FQNEAQ (reference sequence). The material sequenced was peripheral blood. This receptor was taken from a woman between 65 and 79 years old with acute or convalescent COVID-19. The J gene is TRBJ2-7, the V gene TRBV7-9, with a weak D call TRBD1 (6 bases). DNA of the CDR3: TGTGCCAGCAGCTCTTACAGGGTGCACTACGAGCAGTACTTC. This encodes CASSSYRVHYEQYF.